This T cell receptor (beta chain) was sequenced in a study of radiotherapy plus CTLA-4 blockade in lung cancer. General observations from the study: Tumor-derived TCR clones expanded in blood after radiotherapy plus ipilimumab.

Using immunoSEQ multiplex PCR, the repertoire was profiled, and TCRdb retains in-frame clones only, with some absent. The sample carries about 25,000 clones, approximately 70% recorded once. The germline gives CDR1 MDHEN, CDR2 SYDVKM. Trimming took off 3 bases at V and 15 bases at J, with 15 bases between the two ends. This CDR3 is built from 12 residues. Notes on this clone: Antigen unknown.

Source: peripheral blood, taken from a patient treated with radiotherapy plus ipilimumab. The chain joins TRBV28 to TRBJ2-1, with a weak D call TRBD1 (6 bases). The clonotype originates from a human donor with non-small cell lung cancer who had stable disease on radiotherapy plus ipilimumab. CDR3 sequence (DNA): TGTGCCAGCAGTTTGGTTACAGGGTCCCCGTTCTTC. It yields the protein CASSLVTGSPFF.